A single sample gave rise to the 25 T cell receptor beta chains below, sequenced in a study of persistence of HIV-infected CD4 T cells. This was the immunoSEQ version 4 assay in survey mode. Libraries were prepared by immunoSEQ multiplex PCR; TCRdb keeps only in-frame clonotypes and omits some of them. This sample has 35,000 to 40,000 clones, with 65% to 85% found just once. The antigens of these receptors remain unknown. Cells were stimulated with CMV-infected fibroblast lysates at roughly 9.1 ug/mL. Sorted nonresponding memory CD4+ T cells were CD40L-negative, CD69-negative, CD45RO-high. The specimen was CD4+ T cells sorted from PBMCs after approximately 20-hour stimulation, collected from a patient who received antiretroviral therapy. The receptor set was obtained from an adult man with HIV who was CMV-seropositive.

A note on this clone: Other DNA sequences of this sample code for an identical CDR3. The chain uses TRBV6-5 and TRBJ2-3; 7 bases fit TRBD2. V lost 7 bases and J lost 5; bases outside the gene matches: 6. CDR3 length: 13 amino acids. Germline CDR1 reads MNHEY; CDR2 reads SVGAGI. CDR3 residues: CASTIPGGDTQYF. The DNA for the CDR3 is TGTGCCAGCACAATACCGGGGGGAGATACGCAGTATTTT.

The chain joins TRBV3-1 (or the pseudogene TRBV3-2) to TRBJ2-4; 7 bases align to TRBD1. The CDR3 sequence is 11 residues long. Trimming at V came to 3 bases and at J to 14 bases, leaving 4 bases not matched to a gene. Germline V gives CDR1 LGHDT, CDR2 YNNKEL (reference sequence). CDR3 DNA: TGTGCCAGCAGCCAGGGGGACAGAAAGTACTTC. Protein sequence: CASSQGDRKYF.

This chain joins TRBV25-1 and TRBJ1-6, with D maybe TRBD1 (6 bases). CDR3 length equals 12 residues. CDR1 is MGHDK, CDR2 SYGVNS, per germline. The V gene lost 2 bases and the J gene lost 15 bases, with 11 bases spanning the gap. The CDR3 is CASSEQGQLLHF. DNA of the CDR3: TGTGCCAGCAGTGAACAGGGACAACTCCTCCACTTT.

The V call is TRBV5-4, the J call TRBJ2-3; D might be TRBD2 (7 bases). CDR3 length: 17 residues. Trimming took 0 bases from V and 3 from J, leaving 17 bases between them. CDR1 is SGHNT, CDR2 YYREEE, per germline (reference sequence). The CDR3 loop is CASSLGGRGAITDTQYF. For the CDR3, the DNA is TGTGCCAGCAGCTTGGGGGGTCGGGGGGCGATTACAGATACGCAGTATTTT.

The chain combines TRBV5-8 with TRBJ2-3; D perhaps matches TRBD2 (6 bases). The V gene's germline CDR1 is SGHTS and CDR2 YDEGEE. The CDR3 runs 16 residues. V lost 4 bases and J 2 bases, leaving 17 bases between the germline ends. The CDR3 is CASSRRDLGLTDTQYF. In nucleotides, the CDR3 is TGTGCCAGCAGCCGCCGGGACTTGGGGCTCACAGATACGCAGTATTTT.

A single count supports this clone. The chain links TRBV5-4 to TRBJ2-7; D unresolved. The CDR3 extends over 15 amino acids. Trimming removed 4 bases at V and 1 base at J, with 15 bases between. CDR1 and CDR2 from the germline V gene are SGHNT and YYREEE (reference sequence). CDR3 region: CASSPNGLGSYEQYF. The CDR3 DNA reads TGTGCCAGCAGCCCCAATGGGTTGGGTTCCTACGAGCAGTACTTC. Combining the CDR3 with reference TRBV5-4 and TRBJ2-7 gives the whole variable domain ETGVTQSPTHLIKTRGQQVTLRCSSQSGHNTVSWYQQALGQGPQFIFQYYREEENGRGNFPPRFSGLQFPNYSSELNVNALELDDSALYLCASSPNGLGSYEQYFGPGTRLTVT.

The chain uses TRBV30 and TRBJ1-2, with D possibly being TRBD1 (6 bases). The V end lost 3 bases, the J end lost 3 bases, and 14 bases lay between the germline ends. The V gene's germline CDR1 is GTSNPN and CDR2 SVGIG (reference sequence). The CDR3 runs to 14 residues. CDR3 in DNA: TGTGCCTGGAGCCCGGGGGGCGCGGACTATGGCTACACCTTC. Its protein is CAWSPGGADYGYTF.

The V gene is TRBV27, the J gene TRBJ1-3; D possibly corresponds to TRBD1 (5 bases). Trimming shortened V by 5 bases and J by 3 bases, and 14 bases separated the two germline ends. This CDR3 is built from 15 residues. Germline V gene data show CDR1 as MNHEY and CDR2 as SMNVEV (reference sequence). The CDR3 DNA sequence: TGTGCCAGCAGTCAAGCGGGGGGATATGGAAACACCATATATTTT. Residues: CASSQAGGYGNTIYF.

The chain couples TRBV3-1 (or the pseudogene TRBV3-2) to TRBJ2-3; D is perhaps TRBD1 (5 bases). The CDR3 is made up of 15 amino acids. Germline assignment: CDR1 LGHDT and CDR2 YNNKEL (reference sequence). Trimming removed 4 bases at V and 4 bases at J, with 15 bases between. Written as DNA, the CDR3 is TGTGCCAGCAGCCCCCAAGGGGCCCCCCCAGATACGCAGTATTTT. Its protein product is CASSPQGAPPDTQYF.

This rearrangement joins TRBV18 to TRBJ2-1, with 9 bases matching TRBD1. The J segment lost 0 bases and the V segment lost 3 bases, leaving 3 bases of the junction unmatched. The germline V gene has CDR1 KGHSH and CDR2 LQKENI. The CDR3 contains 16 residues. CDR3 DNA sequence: TGTGCCAGCTCACCCGGGACAGGGTTCTCCTACAATGAGCAGTTCTTC. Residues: CASSPGTGFSYNEQFF.

Written as DNA, the CDR3 is TGCGCCAGCAGCACGGGAGTTAGCAATCAGCCCCAGCATTTT. This codes for CASSTGVSNQPQHF. The gene calls are TRBV5-1 and TRBJ1-5; D not certain. CDR1 is SGHRS, CDR2 YFSETQ, per germline. The CDR3 loop spans 14 amino acids. With 4 bases removed from V and 0 bases from J, the gap between germline ends came to 8 bases.

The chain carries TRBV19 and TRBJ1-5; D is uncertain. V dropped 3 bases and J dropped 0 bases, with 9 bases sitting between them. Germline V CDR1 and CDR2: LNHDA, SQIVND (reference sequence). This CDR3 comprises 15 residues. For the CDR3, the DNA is TGTGCCAGTAGTATCGAGCGATATAGCAATCAGCCCCAGCATTTT. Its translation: CASSIERYSNQPQHF. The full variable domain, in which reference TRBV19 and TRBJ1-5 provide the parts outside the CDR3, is DGGITQSPKYLFRKEGQNVTLSCEQNLNHDAMYWYRQDPGQGLRLIYYSQIVNDFQKGDIAEGYSVSREKKESFPLTVTSAQKNPTAFYLCASSIERYSNQPQHFGDGTRLSIL.

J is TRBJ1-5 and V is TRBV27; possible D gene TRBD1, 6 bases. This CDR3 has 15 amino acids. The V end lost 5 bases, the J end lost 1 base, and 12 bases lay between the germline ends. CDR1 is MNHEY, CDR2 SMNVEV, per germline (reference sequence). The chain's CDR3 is CASSGRGRSNQPQHF. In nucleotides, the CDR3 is TGTGCCAGCAGTGGCAGGGGAAGGAGCAATCAGCCCCAGCATTTT.

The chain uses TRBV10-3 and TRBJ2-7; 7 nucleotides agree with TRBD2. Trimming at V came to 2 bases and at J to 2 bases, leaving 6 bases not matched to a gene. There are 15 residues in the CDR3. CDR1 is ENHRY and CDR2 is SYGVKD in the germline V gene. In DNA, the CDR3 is TGTGCCATCAGTGAGAGCCTAGCGGCGACCTACGAGCAGTACTTC. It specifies CAISESLAATYEQYF.

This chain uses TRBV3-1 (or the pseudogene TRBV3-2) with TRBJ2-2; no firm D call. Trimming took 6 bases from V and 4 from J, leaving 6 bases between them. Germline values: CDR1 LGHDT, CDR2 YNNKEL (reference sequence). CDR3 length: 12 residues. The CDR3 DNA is TGTGCCAGCAGTTCCGGCACCGGGGAGCTGTTTTTT. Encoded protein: CASSSGTGELFF.

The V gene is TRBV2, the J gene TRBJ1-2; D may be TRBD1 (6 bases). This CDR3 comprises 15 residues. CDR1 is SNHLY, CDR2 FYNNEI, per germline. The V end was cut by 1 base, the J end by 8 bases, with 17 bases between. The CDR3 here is CASSEGTRGTGGYTF. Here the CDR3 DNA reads TGTGCCAGCAGTGAAGGGACAAGGGGTACAGGGGGCTACACCTTC.

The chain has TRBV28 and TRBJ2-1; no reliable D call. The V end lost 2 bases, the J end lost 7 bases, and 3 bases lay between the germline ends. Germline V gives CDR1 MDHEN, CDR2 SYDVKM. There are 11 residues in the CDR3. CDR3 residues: CASSLMNEQFF. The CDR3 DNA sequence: TGTGCCAGCAGTTTAATGAATGAGCAGTTCTTC. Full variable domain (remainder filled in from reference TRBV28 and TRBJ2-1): DVKVTQSSRYLVKRTGEKVFLECVQDMDHENMFWYRQDPGLGLRLIYFSYDVKMKEKGDIPEGYSVSREKKERFSLILESASTNQTSMYLCASSLMNEQFFGPGTRLTVL.

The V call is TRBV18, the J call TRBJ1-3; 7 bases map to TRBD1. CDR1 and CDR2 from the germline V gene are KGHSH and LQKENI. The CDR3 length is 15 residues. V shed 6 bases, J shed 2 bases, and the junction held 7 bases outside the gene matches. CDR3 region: CASSTQGVAGNTIYF. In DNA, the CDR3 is TGTGCCAGCTCGACTCAGGGGGTGGCTGGAAACACCATATATTTT.

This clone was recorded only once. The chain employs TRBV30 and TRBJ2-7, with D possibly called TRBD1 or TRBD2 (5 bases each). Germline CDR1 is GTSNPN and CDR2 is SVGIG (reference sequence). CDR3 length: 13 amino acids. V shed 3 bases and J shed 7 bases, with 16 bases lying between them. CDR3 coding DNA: TGTGCCTGGAGCCAGCCGGGACCGACGGAGCAGTACTTC. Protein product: CAWSQPGPTEQYF.

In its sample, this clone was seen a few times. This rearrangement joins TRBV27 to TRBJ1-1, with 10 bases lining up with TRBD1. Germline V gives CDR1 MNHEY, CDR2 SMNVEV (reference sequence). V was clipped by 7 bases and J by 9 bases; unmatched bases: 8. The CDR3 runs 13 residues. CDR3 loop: CASTAGDRGQAFF. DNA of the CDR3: TGTGCCAGCACGGCCGGGGACAGGGGACAAGCTTTCTTT.

CDR3 in amino acids: CASTPRQRGGYTF. CDR3 sequence (DNA): TGTGCCAGCACCCCCCGGCAGCGAGGTGGCTACACCTTC. V and J are TRBV28 and TRBJ1-2, with D uncertain. The CDR3 covers 13 residues. Trimming pared 7 bases from V and 7 bases from J, leaving 16 bases between. Looked up from germline, CDR1 is MDHEN and CDR2 is SYDVKM.

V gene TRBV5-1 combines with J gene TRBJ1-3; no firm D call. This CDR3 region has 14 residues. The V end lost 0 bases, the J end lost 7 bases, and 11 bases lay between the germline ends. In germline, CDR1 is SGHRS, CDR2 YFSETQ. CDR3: CASSLEEGPNTIYF. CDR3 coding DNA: TGCGCCAGCAGCTTGGAGGAAGGTCCGAACACCATATATTTT.

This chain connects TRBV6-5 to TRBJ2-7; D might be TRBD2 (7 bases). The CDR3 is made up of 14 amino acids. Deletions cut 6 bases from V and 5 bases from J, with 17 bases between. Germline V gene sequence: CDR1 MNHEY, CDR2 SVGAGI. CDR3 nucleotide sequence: TGTGCCAGCAGCAGCGGGACACGTATCAACGAGCAGTACTTC. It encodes CASSSGTRINEQYF.

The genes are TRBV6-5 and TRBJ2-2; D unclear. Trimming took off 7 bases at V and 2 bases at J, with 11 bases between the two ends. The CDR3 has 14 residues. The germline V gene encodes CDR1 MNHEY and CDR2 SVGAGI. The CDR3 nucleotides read TGTGCCAGCACATTCCGGGCAAACACCGGGGAGCTGTTTTTT. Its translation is CASTFRANTGELFF.

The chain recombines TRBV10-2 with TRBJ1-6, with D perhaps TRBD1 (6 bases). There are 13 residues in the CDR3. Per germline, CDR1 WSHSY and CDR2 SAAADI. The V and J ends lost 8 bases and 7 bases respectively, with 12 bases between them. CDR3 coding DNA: TGCGCCAGCGATACTGACAGGAATTCACCCCTCCACTTT. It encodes CASDTDRNSPLHF.